This T cell receptor beta chain was documented in a study of cytomegalovirus exposure and HLA in healthy donors. General study findings and limits: Exclusion as indistinguishable affected some V segments, including TRBV6-2 and TRBV6-3.

With respect to this clone: Its antigen remains unidentified.

Primers included in the PCR were 60 Vbeta and 13 Jbeta primers. Generated by immunoSEQ multiplex PCR, the TCRdb table keeps only in-frame clones and is missing some. The repertoire holds about 120,000 clones, roughly 80% seen once, with about 2% in the top ten. Sampled while nominally healthy, donors likely had unrecorded immune exposures. The CDR3 has 15 amino acids. V dropped 4 bases and J dropped 2 bases, with 15 bases sitting between them. CDR1 and CDR2 from the germline V gene are MNHEY and SMNVEV (reference sequence). Sequencing input: PBMCs. This chain uses TRBV27 with TRBJ2-7; weak D call: TRBD1 (6 bases). This TCR came from a man between 25 and 39 years old in good health and CMV-seronegative. CDR3 loop: CASSYLGGDTYEQYF. CDR3 in DNA: TGTGCCAGCAGTTATCTTGGGGGCGATACCTACGAGCAGTACTTC.